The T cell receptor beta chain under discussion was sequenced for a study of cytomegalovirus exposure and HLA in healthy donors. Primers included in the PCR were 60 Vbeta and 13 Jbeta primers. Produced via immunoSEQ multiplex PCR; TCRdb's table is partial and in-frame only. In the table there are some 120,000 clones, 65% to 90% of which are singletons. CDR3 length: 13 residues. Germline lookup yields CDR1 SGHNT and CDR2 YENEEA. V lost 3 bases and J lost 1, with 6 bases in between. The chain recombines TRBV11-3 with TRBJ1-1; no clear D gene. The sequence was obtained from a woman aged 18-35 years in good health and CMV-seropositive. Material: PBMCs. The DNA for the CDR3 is TGTGCCAGCAGCTTCCAGGAGAACACTGAAGCTTTCTTT. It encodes CASSFQENTEAFF.